The rows below give T cell receptor beta chains drawn from one sample of a study of T cell responses to AZD1222 COVID-19 vaccine. Using immunoSEQ multiplex PCR, the repertoire was profiled, and TCRdb retains in-frame clones only, with some absent. The data show some 120,000 clones, roughly 92% seen once. The sequences come from peripheral blood, collected 28 days after the second AZD1222 dose. These receptors were collected from an adult who received the AZD1222 COVID-19 vaccine. CDR3s include the opening cysteine and the closing phenylalanine or tryptophan. Each record gives: J gene, clone size, D gene, V gene, CDR3 DNA, CDR3 protein. A D gene is named only where the DNA matches it firmly. The listing skips clone size in some rows; elsewhere it reads once, few, many or a size class.

J gene: TRBJ1-5
clone size: -
D gene: TRBD1
V gene: TRBV2
CDR3 DNA: TGTGCCAGCAATGAGGACAGGGGAGGTCAGCCCCAGCATTTT
CDR3 protein: CASNEDRGGQPQHF

J gene: TRBJ1-1
clone size: -
D gene: TRBD1
V gene: TRBV27
CDR3 DNA: TGTGCCAGCAGTTTAAAATACCCTACAGGGGGGAACACTGAAGCTTTCTTT
CDR3 protein: CASSLKYPTGGNTEAFF

J gene: TRBJ1-2
clone size: -
D gene: -
V gene: TRBV16
CDR3 DNA: TGTGCCAGCAGCCAAAGCGAGTTAGGACGGTTGTTCTATGGCTACACCTTC
CDR3 protein: CASSQSELGRLFYGYTF

J gene: TRBJ2-5
clone size: once
D gene: -
V gene: TRBV27
CDR3 DNA: TGTGCCAGCAGTTTAGGGGTAGCGGCCCAAGAGACCCAGTACTTC
CDR3 protein: CASSLGVAAQETQYF

J gene: TRBJ2-7
clone size: -
D gene: TRBD2
V gene: TRBV28
CDR3 DNA: TGTGCCAGCAGTTTGACTAGCGGGAGGGTTGAGTACTTC
CDR3 protein: CASSLTSGRVEYF

J gene: TRBJ1-5
clone size: -
D gene: -
V gene: TRBV5-6
CDR3 DNA: TGTGCCAGCACCCGGGAGGGGTCGGGTCAGCCCCAGCATTTT
CDR3 protein: CASTREGSGQPQHF

J gene: TRBJ1-1
clone size: -
D gene: -
V gene: TRBV6-5
CDR3 DNA: TGTGCCAGCAGAGACAGAGGGGAGAACACTGAAGCTTTCTTT
CDR3 protein: CASRDRGENTEAFF

J gene: TRBJ1-1
clone size: -
D gene: -
V gene: TRBV4-2
CDR3 DNA: TGTGCCAGCAGCCCAACTCGGTCTATGAACACTGAAGCTTTCTTT
CDR3 protein: CASSPTRSMNTEAFF

J gene: TRBJ2-1
clone size: -
D gene: TRBD1
V gene: TRBV24-1
CDR3 DNA: TGTGCCACCAGTGACCGGGACAGGGCACTGGATGAGCAGTTCTTC
CDR3 protein: CATSDRDRALDEQFF

J gene: TRBJ1-2
clone size: -
D gene: TRBD1
V gene: TRBV25-1
CDR3 DNA: TGTGCCAGCAGCCCGGGACAGGGCTATGGCTACACCTTC
CDR3 protein: CASSPGQGYGYTF

J gene: TRBJ2-7
clone size: -
D gene: -
V gene: TRBV27
CDR3 DNA: TGTGCCAGCAGTTTAGCGCCGACCTACGAGCAGTACTTC
CDR3 protein: CASSLAPTYEQYF

J gene: TRBJ1-2
clone size: -
D gene: -
V gene: TRBV6-5
CDR3 DNA: TGTGCCAGCAGTTACGGGACAAACTATGGCTACACCTTC
CDR3 protein: CASSYGTNYGYTF

J gene: TRBJ2-1
clone size: -
D gene: -
V gene: TRBV9
CDR3 DNA: TGTGCCAGCAGCGGACGAGGGGCGCAGTACAATGAGCAGTTCTTC
CDR3 protein: CASSGRGAQYNEQFF

J gene: TRBJ2-6
clone size: -
D gene: -
V gene: TRBV7-9
CDR3 DNA: TGTGCCAGCAGCTTTTTCAGGTCTGGGGCCAACGTCCTGACTTTC
CDR3 protein: CASSFFRSGANVLTF

J gene: TRBJ2-7
clone size: -
D gene: TRBD2
V gene: TRBV4-1
CDR3 DNA: TGCGCCAGCAGCCAAACTTCCCTAGCGGGGCGCTACGAGCAGTACTTC
CDR3 protein: CASSQTSLAGRYEQYF

J gene: TRBJ1-2
clone size: -
D gene: -
V gene: TRBV4-2
CDR3 DNA: TGTGCCAGCAGCCAAGCCCTCGGGGGGCCGGACGGCTACACCTTC
CDR3 protein: CASSQALGGPDGYTF

J gene: TRBJ1-1
clone size: -
D gene: -
V gene: TRBV5-1
CDR3 DNA: TGCGCCAGCAGCTTGCAGACGGGGAACACTGAAGCTTTCTTT
CDR3 protein: CASSLQTGNTEAFF

J gene: TRBJ2-3
clone size: -
D gene: -
V gene: TRBV2
CDR3 DNA: TGTGCCAGCAGTGAAGCGGCCCGCACGGATACGCAGTATTTT
CDR3 protein: CASSEAARTDTQYF

J gene: TRBJ2-1
clone size: once
D gene: -
V gene: TRBV7-2
CDR3 DNA: TGTGCCAGCAGGCCTGGACCGTTGAGGTACAATGAGCAGTTCTTC
CDR3 protein: CASRPGPLRYNEQFF

J gene: TRBJ2-3
clone size: -
D gene: TRBD2
V gene: TRBV3-1/TRBV3-2
CDR3 DNA: TGTGCCAGCAGCCGGAGGGGGCTAGCGGGAGTAGCGGATACGCAGTATTTT
CDR3 protein: CASSRRGLAGVADTQYF

J gene: TRBJ2-7
clone size: once
D gene: TRBD1
V gene: TRBV2
CDR3 DNA: TGTGCCAGCAGCCGACAGGGGGTTACTCAGGAGCAGTACTTC
CDR3 protein: CASSRQGVTQEQYF

J gene: TRBJ2-3
clone size: -
D gene: -
V gene: TRBV9
CDR3 DNA: TGTGCCAGCAGCTTACGACCCACGGCAGATACGCAGTATTTT
CDR3 protein: CASSLRPTADTQYF

J gene: TRBJ2-2
clone size: -
D gene: TRBD2
V gene: TRBV9
CDR3 DNA: TGTGCCAGCAGCGTAGTGGGGAGCGGGAGCGCCGGGGAGCTGTTTTTT
CDR3 protein: CASSVVGSGSAGELFF

J gene: TRBJ1-2
clone size: once
D gene: TRBD1
V gene: TRBV29-1
CDR3 DNA: TGCAGCGTTGGGGGACAGGGGGTAGGAGGCTACACCTTC
CDR3 protein: CSVGGQGVGGYTF

J gene: TRBJ1-1
clone size: -
D gene: TRBD1
V gene: TRBV19
CDR3 DNA: TGTGCCAGTAGTATAGTAAGGAGGGGGCTTAACACTGAAGCTTTCTTT
CDR3 protein: CASSIVRRGLNTEAFF

J gene: TRBJ1-5
clone size: -
D gene: -
V gene: TRBV6-5
CDR3 DNA: TGTGCCAGCAGTTTTCACGAAAAACAGCCCCAGCATTTT
CDR3 protein: CASSFHEKQPQHF

J gene: TRBJ1-5
clone size: -
D gene: -
V gene: TRBV9
CDR3 DNA: TGTGCCAGCAGCGTAGAGGGGACCAATCAGCCCCAGCATTTT
CDR3 protein: CASSVEGTNQPQHF

J gene: TRBJ2-7
clone size: -
D gene: -
V gene: TRBV10-3
CDR3 DNA: TGTGCCATCGGAAGACAGGGGAGGGGGGAGCAGTACTTC
CDR3 protein: CAIGRQGRGEQYF

J gene: TRBJ1-6
clone size: -
D gene: -
V gene: TRBV28
CDR3 DNA: TGTGCCAGCGGCGGGAGTAATTCACCCCTCCACTTT
CDR3 protein: CASGGSNSPLHF

J gene: TRBJ1-3
clone size: -
D gene: -
V gene: TRBV2
CDR3 DNA: TGTGCCAGCAGTGAAGATCGGGTCAGCATAAACACCATATATTTT
CDR3 protein: CASSEDRVSINTIYF

J gene: TRBJ1-2
clone size: -
D gene: TRBD1
V gene: TRBV7-9
CDR3 DNA: TGTGCCAGCAGCTCACAGGGGGCGCATGGCTACACCTTC
CDR3 protein: CASSSQGAHGYTF

J gene: TRBJ2-1
clone size: once
D gene: -
V gene: TRBV2
CDR3 DNA: TGTGCCAGCAGTGAGGGAACCAACCTCGGACAAGCTGAGCAGTTCTTC
CDR3 protein: CASSEGTNLGQAEQFF

J gene: TRBJ2-1
clone size: -
D gene: TRBD2
V gene: TRBV19
CDR3 DNA: TGTGCCAGTACCCCGGCTAGCGGGAGGGCGAACCGGGAGCAGTTCTTC
CDR3 protein: CASTPASGRANREQFF

J gene: TRBJ2-4
clone size: -
D gene: -
V gene: TRBV2
CDR3 DNA: TGTGCCAGCACCGCGCGGGAACCTAAAAACATTCAGTACTTC
CDR3 protein: CASTAREPKNIQYF

J gene: TRBJ1-2
clone size: -
D gene: TRBD1
V gene: TRBV2
CDR3 DNA: TGTGCCAGCAGTAACCAGGGGGATGGCTACACCTTC
CDR3 protein: CASSNQGDGYTF

J gene: TRBJ2-1
clone size: -
D gene: TRBD2
V gene: TRBV29-1
CDR3 DNA: TGCAGCGTTGGAGTCCGACTAGCGGTCTACAATGAGCAGTTCTTC
CDR3 protein: CSVGVRLAVYNEQFF

J gene: TRBJ1-2
clone size: -
D gene: -
V gene: TRBV19
CDR3 DNA: TGTGCCAGTAGTACCCTGGAGGAGGGGAGGTATGGCTACACCTTC
CDR3 protein: CASSTLEEGRYGYTF

J gene: TRBJ1-1
clone size: -
D gene: TRBD1
V gene: TRBV11-2
CDR3 DNA: TGTGCCAGCAGCTGGGACAGACTGAACACTGAAGCTTTCTTT
CDR3 protein: CASSWDRLNTEAFF

J gene: TRBJ1-1
clone size: -
D gene: TRBD1
V gene: TRBV12-3/TRBV12-4
CDR3 DNA: TGTGCCAGCAGTTCAAACAGGGGGCCTGAAGCTTTCTTT
CDR3 protein: CASSSNRGPEAFF

J gene: TRBJ2-5
clone size: -
D gene: TRBD2
V gene: TRBV5-1
CDR3 DNA: TGCGCCAGCAGCATAACTAGCGACCAAGAGACCCAGTACTTC
CDR3 protein: CASSITSDQETQYF

J gene: TRBJ2-7
clone size: -
D gene: -
V gene: TRBV15
CDR3 DNA: TGTGCCACCAGCAGAGTGGATACCTACGAGCAGTACTTC
CDR3 protein: CATSRVDTYEQYF